These 22 T cell receptor beta chains originate from one sample sequenced in a study of T cells after yellow fever vaccination. TCRdb reprocessed the 5' RACE reads with MiXCR, giving one entry per CDR3 protein. The sample consists of a few hundred thousand distinct CDR3 sequences, approximately 16% of them appearing once. Sequenced material: PBMCs, taken about 5 days after the first yellow fever vaccination. The receptors derive from a man between 18 and 35 years old who received the YFV17D yellow fever vaccine.

This clonotype has more than one count but fewer than ten. The DNA for the CDR3 is TGTGCCAGCAGCCAAGAGGGCCGGGACAGACGATACCAAGAGACCCAGTACTTC. Its protein product is CASSQEGRDRRYQETQYF. The V and J genes are TRBV3-1 and TRBJ2-5, with 7 positions matching TRBD1. The junction had 10 bases not matched to a gene; V was cut back by 0 bases and J by 0 bases. CDR3 length equals 18 residues. The germline V gene has CDR1 LGHDT and CDR2 YNNKEL (reference sequence).

This clonotype was seen a few times. The chain couples TRBV3-1 to TRBJ1-1, with D hard to call. This CDR3 is built from 15 residues. The germline V and J ends were trimmed by 5 bases and 2 bases, with 15 bases remaining between them. Looked up from germline, CDR1 is LGHDT and CDR2 is YNNKEL (reference sequence). The CDR3 is CASSYALGPNTEAFF. Written as DNA, the CDR3 is TGTGCCAGCAGCTATGCCTTAGGACCAAACACTGAAGCTTTCTTT. The whole variable domain, remainder taken from reference TRBV3-1 and TRBJ1-1, is DTAVSQTPKYLVTQMGNDKSIKCEQNLGHDTMYWYKQDSKKFLKIMFSYNNKELIINETVPNRFSPKSPDKAHLNLHINSLELGDSAVYFCASSYALGPNTEAFFGQGTRLTVV.

The V call is TRBV18, the J call TRBJ2-7; D is perhaps TRBD2 (5 bases). Germline CDR1 KGHSH, CDR2 LQKENI. The CDR3 is made up of 12 amino acids. V lost 8 bases, J lost 5 bases, and 13 bases lay in between. The CDR3 is CASRGGVHEQYF. The CDR3 DNA is TGTGCCAGCCGCGGAGGAGTCCACGAGCAGTACTTC.

This clonotype was detected only a few times. The rearrangement uses TRBV7-9 and TRBJ1-3; D not certain. The CDR3 is made up of 16 amino acids. Trimming stripped 5 bases from V and 2 bases from J, with 16 bases between. Per germline, CDR1 SEHNR and CDR2 FQNEAQ (reference sequence). Written as DNA, the CDR3 is TGTGCCAGCAGCGAACCAGGCGGACGGCCTGGAAACACCATATATTTT. Translating it yields CASSEPGGRPGNTIYF.

The CDR3 DNA follows: TGCAGTGCTAGAGGAAGACAGGGGGCAATCTACAATGAGCAGTTCTTC. It translates to CSARGRQGAIYNEQFF. The rearrangement joins TRBV20-1 to TRBJ2-1; 10 bases agree with TRBD1. Germline V gene sequence: CDR1 DFQATT, CDR2 SNEGSKA (reference sequence). Trimming took 1 base from V and 3 from J; bases not matched to a gene: 6. The CDR3 covers 16 residues.

This clonotype was found a few times. In DNA, the CDR3 is TGCAGTGCTAGATCCCGGGGCCCCTCCTATGGCTACACCTTC. Translation: CSARSRGPSYGYTF. This rearrangement joins TRBV20-1 to TRBJ1-2; D possibly corresponds to TRBD1 (5 bases). The CDR3 length is 14 residues. V shed 2 bases and J shed 4 bases, with 14 bases lying between them. The germline CDR1 and CDR2 sequences are DFQATT and SNEGSKA (reference sequence).

This clonotype was seen a few times. The CDR3 region has the DNA TGTGCCAGCAGTGACCTCGTGGTAGGGGAGACCCAGTACTTC. Encoded protein: CASSDLVVGETQYF. The genes are TRBV2 and TRBJ2-5; D gene unclear. Deletions cut 3 bases from V and 5 bases from J, with 13 bases between. Germline CDR1 is SNHLY and CDR2 is FYNNEI. This CDR3 has 14 amino acids.

The rearrangement uses TRBV5-1 and TRBJ1-1; 9 bases agree with TRBD1. This CDR3 contains 16 residues. Germline trimming cut 4 bases from V and 0 bases from J; bases unmatched to any gene: 7. CDR1 is SGHRS and CDR2 is YFSETQ in the germline V gene. CDR3 nucleotides: TGCGCCAGCAGCGCCACTGGACAGGGGATGAACACTGAAGCTTTCTTT. Protein product: CASSATGQGMNTEAFF.

The gene calls are TRBV12-3 or TRBV12-4 and TRBJ2-7; D not resolved. V was trimmed by 3 bases and J by 6 bases, leaving 15 bases between them. The CDR3 covers 14 residues. This CDR3 is CASSFTGPWGEQYV. The CDR3, as DNA: TGTGCCAGCAGTTTCACCGGCCCCTGGGGCGAGCAGTACGTC.

J is TRBJ2-1 and V is TRBV5-4; the match to TRBD1 covers 8 bases. J gave up 3 bases and V 4 bases, and 3 bases lay outside the gene matches. Germline CDR1 and CDR2: SGHNT and YYREEE (reference sequence). This CDR3 comprises 14 residues. Written as DNA, the CDR3 is TGTGCCAGCAGCGGGACAGGCCTCTACAATGAGCAGTTCTTC. Residues: CASSGTGLYNEQFF.

This clonotype was counted only a few times. This chain uses TRBV20-1 with TRBJ1-5; D may be TRBD1 (6 bases). The CDR3 totals 14 residues. The germline CDR1 and CDR2 sequences are DFQATT and SNEGSKA (reference sequence). The germline V and J ends were trimmed by 1 base and 6 bases, with 13 bases remaining between them. The CDR3 DNA reads TGCAGTGCTAGAGGACCCGGGGGGCGTCAGCCCCAGCATTTT. Translating gives CSARGPGGRQPQHF.

The chain combines TRBV6-1 with TRBJ1-2; 7 bases are a match to TRBD1. V shed 6 bases and J 2 bases; nucleotides not matched to a gene: 9. CDR1 MNHNS and CDR2 SASEGT come from the germline V gene. The CDR3 has 15 amino acids. The CDR3 DNA reads as TGTGCCAGCAGCAGGACAGGACTACCCAACTATGGCTACACCTTC. It codes for CASSRTGLPNYGYTF.

This clonotype was picked up many times. The gene calls are TRBV5-1 and TRBJ2-2; D might be TRBD2 (5 bases). This CDR3 contains 13 residues. Trimming shortened V by 6 bases and J by 3 bases, and 9 bases separated the two germline ends. Germline V gives CDR1 SGHRS, CDR2 YFSETQ. CDR3 coding DNA: TGCGCCAGCACCGACGGGGACACCGGGGAGCTGTTTTTT. This encodes CASTDGDTGELFF.

The J gene is TRBJ2-7, the V gene TRBV4-3; TRBD2 is a possible D gene (5 bases). Per the germline V gene, CDR1 is LGHNA and CDR2 is YSLEER. The V gene lost 1 base and the J gene lost 5 bases, with 9 bases spanning the gap. CDR3 size: 13 residues. The CDR3 DNA is TGCGCCAGCAGCCAAGTACCCGGGAACGAGCAGTACTTC. Protein: CASSQVPGNEQYF.

The sample holds a few counts of this clonotype. The rearrangement links TRBV24-1 to TRBJ2-5; 11 bases map to TRBD2. The germline V gene encodes CDR1 KGHDR and CDR2 SFDVKD. This CDR3 contains 16 residues. J was trimmed by 2 bases and V by 4 bases; bases with no gene match: 5. In DNA form, the CDR3 reads TGTGCCACCAGTGAGGTTAGCGGGGGGGAGCAAGAGACCCAGTACTTC. This codes for CATSEVSGGEQETQYF.

This clonotype was seen ten or more times. The rearrangement uses TRBV20-1 and TRBJ2-5; 7 nucleotides line up with TRBD2. Germline V lookup: CDR1 DFQATT, CDR2 SNEGSKA (reference sequence). The ends lost 0 bases at V and 5 bases at J; junction bases unmatched: 6. The CDR3 is 14 amino acids. CDR3 nucleotide sequence: TGCAGTGCTAGAGATGGGGGGGAGGGGGAGACCCAGTACTTC. Its protein product is CSARDGGEGETQYF.

This clonotype was seen a few times. The chain joins TRBV7-9 to TRBJ2-5; 10 bases fit TRBD1. From germline, CDR1 is SEHNR and CDR2 FQNEAQ (reference sequence). The V segment lost 2 bases and the J segment 4 bases; nucleotides outside the gene matches: 4. This CDR3 spans 15 amino acids. The CDR3 is CASSLPGQGIETQYF. For the CDR3, the DNA is TGTGCCAGCAGCTTACCGGGACAGGGGATAGAGACCCAGTACTTC.

V and J are TRBV7-3 and TRBJ2-1; D perhaps matches TRBD2 (6 bases). This CDR3 region has 16 residues. Trimming shortened V by 2 bases and J by 0 bases, and 11 bases separated the two germline ends. CDR1 SGHTA and CDR2 FQGTGA come from the germline V gene. CDR3 nucleotides: TGTGCCAGCAGCTTAGCGGGGCATAGCTCCTACAATGAGCAGTTCTTC. This encodes CASSLAGHSSYNEQFF.

J is TRBJ2-5 and V is TRBV5-1; the match to TRBD2 covers 10 bases. CDR1 SGHRS and CDR2 YFSETQ come from the germline V gene. The CDR3 covers 14 residues. V was clipped by 5 bases and J by 5 bases; unmatched bases: 6. CDR3 amino acids: CASRTSGEAETQYF. CDR3 nucleotides: TGCGCCAGCAGAACTAGCGGGGAAGCGGAGACCCAGTACTTC.

This clonotype appeared a few times. The rearrangement links TRBV20-1 to TRBJ2-1; D gene unclear. Germline assignment: CDR1 DFQATT and CDR2 SNEGSKA (reference sequence). With 3 bases removed from V and 8 bases from J, the gap between germline ends came to 8 bases. The CDR3 contains 11 residues. As DNA, the CDR3 is TGCAGTGCTAGTAATCCTGATGAGCAGTTCTTC. As protein: CSASNPDEQFF.

This rearrangement joins TRBV20-1 to TRBJ2-7; D may match TRBD1 or TRBD2 (5 bases each). The ends were cut back, 1 base at V and 1 base at J, with 20 bases in the middle. CDR3 length: 17 residues. Germline CDR1 reads DFQATT; CDR2 reads SNEGSKA (reference sequence). The CDR3: CSARGIEGRVRSYEQYF. In DNA form, the CDR3 reads TGCAGTGCTAGAGGGATTGAGGGCAGGGTGAGATCCTACGAGCAGTACTTC.

This clonotype was detected many times. An end of the junction differs from the germline gene, which may be a read error. The CDR3 coding sequence is TGTGCCAGCAGCTTAGTAGGGGAGACCCAGTACTTC. Its protein product is CASSLVGETQYF. This chain connects TRBV5-1 to TRBJ2-5, with D unclear. CDR1 is SGHRS, CDR2 YFSETQ, per germline. CDR3 length: 12 amino acids.